Each of the 32 T cell receptor beta chains below was sequenced from the same sample in a study of CD8 T cells in Susac syndrome. RNA totalling roughly 0.45 to 1 ug underwent reverse transcription with random hexamers. From the immunoSEQ multiplex PCR reads, TCRdb called clonotypes with MiXCR, one entry per CDR3 protein. The table has 150,000 or so distinct CDR3 sequences, approximately 94% seen once. Material: CD8+ T cells from PBMCs. Every receptor here comes from a human donor with multiple sclerosis.

This clonotype has a single count. The chain employs TRBV9 and TRBJ2-1; TRBD2 agrees at 12 bases. Trimming removed 4 bases from V and 10 bases from J; junction bases left unmatched: 3. The CDR3 runs 13 residues. Germline V gene sequence: CDR1 SGDLS, CDR2 YYNGEE. For the CDR3, the DNA is TGTGCCAGCAGCCCCGGGACTAGCGGGGAGCAGTTCTTC. Translating it yields CASSPGTSGEQFF.

In its sample, this clonotype was seen once. The chain is built from TRBV20-1 and TRBJ2-1; TRBD1 matches at 8 bases. The V segment lost 1 base and the J segment 7 bases; nucleotides outside the gene matches: 9. CDR3 length: 15 residues. CDR1 DFQATT and CDR2 SNEGSKA come from the germline V gene (reference sequence). This CDR3 is CSARGFKGQVNEQFF. In DNA form, the CDR3 reads TGCAGTGCTAGAGGATTCAAGGGACAGGTGAATGAGCAGTTCTTC.

The gene calls are TRBV7-6 and TRBJ2-7; D is perhaps TRBD1 (5 bases). This CDR3 contains 14 residues. Germline values: CDR1 SGHVS, CDR2 FNYEAQ. Deletions cut 2 bases from V and 5 bases from J, with 13 bases between. CDR3 protein: CASSLQGAHNEQYF. CDR3 sequence (DNA): TGTGCCAGCAGCTTACAAGGGGCGCACAACGAGCAGTACTTC.

The rearrangement uses TRBV9 and TRBJ1-6, with 7 bases fitting TRBD1. V gave up 7 bases and J gave up 6 bases; unmatched junction bases: 7. Looked up from germline, CDR1 is SGDLS and CDR2 is YYNGEE. The CDR3 runs to 14 residues. The CDR3 is CASGTGTVNSPLHF. The DNA of the CDR3 is TGTGCCAGCGGGACTGGGACAGTTAATTCACCCCTCCACTTT.

The J gene is TRBJ2-2, the V gene TRBV29-1; no clear D. Trimming took off 5 bases at V and 0 bases at J, with 10 bases between the two ends. The V gene's germline CDR1 is SQVTM and CDR2 ANQGSEA. CDR3 length: 14 residues. In DNA, the CDR3 is TGCAGCGTTTTTTGGCTAGCGAACACCGGGGAGCTGTTTTTT. Protein product: CSVFWLANTGELFF.

The chain recombines TRBV27 with TRBJ1-5; D is uncertain. The CDR3 extends over 15 amino acids. Germline V gene data show CDR1 as MNHEY and CDR2 as SMNVEV (reference sequence). V lost 3 bases, J lost 4 bases, and 13 bases lay in between. The CDR3 protein is CASSFFLSANQPQHF. In DNA form, the CDR3 reads TGTGCCAGCAGTTTTTTTTTATCAGCGAATCAGCCCCAGCATTTT.

The chain is built from TRBV20-1 and TRBJ2-1; 10 bases are shared with TRBD2. In germline, CDR1 is DFQATT, CDR2 SNEGSKA (reference sequence). With V trimmed by 0 bases and J by 8 bases, 10 bases remained unmatched. The CDR3 is made up of 16 amino acids. The CDR3 sequence is CSARDPSGGARDEQFF. The CDR3 DNA reads as TGCAGTGCTAGAGATCCGAGCGGGGGGGCCAGGGATGAGCAGTTCTTC.

CDR3 in DNA: TGCAGCGTTGCCCCCCCGGGACAGAAGAACACTGAAGCTTTCTTT. This codes for CSVAPPGQKNTEAFF. The V call is TRBV29-1, the J call TRBJ1-1; 7 bases agree with TRBD1. The CDR3 has 15 amino acids. V gave up 4 bases and J gave up 1 base; unmatched junction bases: 9. Germline CDR1 is SQVTM and CDR2 is ANQGSEA.

The rearrangement uses TRBV7-3 and TRBJ2-3; 8 bases line up with TRBD1. CDR1 and CDR2 from the germline V gene are SGHTA and FQGTGA. V shed 5 bases, J shed 5 bases, and the junction held 6 bases outside the gene matches. The length of the CDR3 is 14 residues. CDR3 coding DNA: TGTGCCAGCAGCCCAGGGGGCAGGGGAGATACGCAGTATTTT. It translates to CASSPGGRGDTQYF.

The rearrangement joins TRBV15 to TRBJ1-1; 11 bases line up with TRBD1. Germline loops: CDR1 LNHNV, CDR2 YYDKDF (reference sequence). The CDR3 runs 14 residues. V shed 8 bases, J shed 3 bases, and the junction held 5 bases outside the gene matches. This CDR3 is CATRDRGYDTEAFF. Here the CDR3 DNA reads TGTGCCACCCGGGACAGGGGGTATGACACTGAAGCTTTCTTT. Complete variable domain (other parts from reference TRBV15 and TRBJ1-1): DAMVIQNPRYQVTQFGKPVTLSCSQTLNHNVMYWYQQKSSQAPKLLFHYYDKDFNNEADTPDNFQSRRPNTSFCFLDIRSPGLGDTAMYLCATRDRGYDTEAFFGQGTRLTVV.

The V call is TRBV6-2 or TRBV6-3, the J call TRBJ2-7, with D maybe TRBD1 (6 bases). Deletions cut 4 bases from V and 6 bases from J, with 16 bases between. Germline assignment: CDR1 MNHEY and CDR2 SVGEGT. The CDR3 is made up of 14 amino acids. CDR3 protein: CASSSTGHRSEQYF. CDR3 nucleotides: TGTGCCAGCAGTTCAACGGGACACCGGAGCGAGCAGTACTTC.

The chain carries TRBV12-3 or TRBV12-4 and TRBJ1-1; no firm D call. The CDR3 spans 14 residues. V lost 3 bases and J lost 4, with 12 bases in between. In nucleotides, the CDR3 is TGTGCCAGCAGTTTTACCGCAGGACCCACTGAAGCTTTCTTT. It specifies CASSFTAGPTEAFF.

This clonotype was picked up one time. The genes are TRBV14 and TRBJ2-7; 9 positions agree with TRBD1. V shed 1 base and J 3 bases; nucleotides not matched to a gene: 4. Germline V CDR1 and CDR2: SGHDN, FVKESK. This CDR3 spans 15 amino acids. This chain's CDR3 is CASSQAPGQGYEQYF. CDR3 coding DNA: TGTGCCAGCAGCCAAGCCCCGGGACAGGGCTACGAGCAGTACTTC. The complete variable domain, with remaining parts taken from reference TRBV14 and TRBJ2-7, reads EAGVTQFPSHSVIEKGQTVTLRCDPISGHDNLYWYRRVMGKEIKFLLHFVKESKQDESGMPNNRFLAERTGGTYSTLKVQPAELEDSGVYFCASSQAPGQGYEQYFGPGTRLTVT.

V is TRBV27 and J is TRBJ2-7; D remains unclear. CDR1 is MNHEY, CDR2 SMNVEV, per germline (reference sequence). With 8 bases removed from V and 7 bases from J, the gap between germline ends came to 18 bases. This CDR3 contains 13 residues. The CDR3 is CASGHRVSGEQYF. The CDR3 nucleotides read TGTGCCAGCGGCCACCGGGTATCAGGAGAGCAGTACTTC.

The chain links TRBV9 to TRBJ1-1; no clear D gene. Germline-derived CDR1 and CDR2 are SGDLS and YYNGEE. The CDR3 is 14 residues long. V lost 2 bases, J lost 4 bases, and 12 bases lay in between. Here the CDR3 reads CASSVFGKGTEAFF. CDR3 coding DNA: TGTGCCAGCAGCGTGTTTGGGAAGGGCACTGAAGCTTTCTTT.

This rearrangement joins TRBV19 to TRBJ1-5; D might be TRBD1 (6 bases). This CDR3 comprises 14 residues. V lost 7 bases and J 4 bases, leaving 14 bases between the germline ends. Germline V gene data show CDR1 as LNHDA and CDR2 as SQIVND (reference sequence). The CDR3 loop reads CASTGTLPNQPQHF. CDR3 DNA sequence: TGTGCCAGTACGGGGACACTACCGAATCAGCCCCAGCATTTT.

V is TRBV7-8 and J is TRBJ2-2, with a weak D call TRBD1 (5 bases). V was shortened by 11 bases and J by 0 bases, with 10 bases between the two germline ends. Germline CDR1 and CDR2: SGHVS and FQNEAQ. The CDR3 loop spans 13 amino acids. For the CDR3, the DNA is TGTGCCGGGCGGACATCGAACACCGGGGAGCTGTTTTTT. It translates to CAGRTSNTGELFF. The variable domain in full, with the rest retrieved from reference TRBV7-8 and TRBJ2-2, is GAGVSQSPRYKVAKRGQDVALRCDPISGHVSLFWYQQALGQGPEFLTYFQNEAQLDKSGLPSDRFFAERPEGSVSTLKIQRTQQEDSAVYLCAGRTSNTGELFFGEGSRLTVL.

V usage is TRBV7-9 and J usage is TRBJ1-1; D uncertain. The CDR3 is 14 residues long. Germline values: CDR1 SEHNR, CDR2 FQNEAQ (reference sequence). Between the trimmed V and J ends, which lost 5 bases and 1 base, there was a span of 11 bases. The CDR3 bases are TGTGCCAGCAGCCCTCCTAGGGCGAACACTGAAGCTTTCTTT. It encodes CASSPPRANTEAFF.

This chain joins TRBV7-8 and TRBJ2-6; 10 positions match TRBD1. The length of the CDR3 is 16 residues. Germline V gives CDR1 SGHVS, CDR2 FQNEAQ. The trim removed 7 bases at V and 2 bases at J, leaving 5 bases unmatched. For the CDR3, the DNA is TGTGCCAGCATCGACAGGGGGCGCACTGGGGCCAACGTCCTGACTTTC. Translated, it gives CASIDRGRTGANVLTF.

The chain uses TRBV27 and TRBJ1-2; tentative D call: TRBD1 (5 bases). The CDR3 is made up of 15 amino acids. Germline values: CDR1 MNHEY, CDR2 SMNVEV (reference sequence). V shed 0 bases and J shed 4 bases, with 12 bases lying between them. Written as DNA, the CDR3 is TGTGCCAGCAGTTTATCACAGACAGATTTCTATGGCTACACCTTC. As protein: CASSLSQTDFYGYTF.

V and J are TRBV11-2 and TRBJ2-7; D gene unclear. The CDR3 loop spans 13 amino acids. The germline V gene has CDR1 SGHAT and CDR2 FQNNGV. Trimming shortened V by 1 base and J by 3 bases, and 7 bases separated the two germline ends. The CDR3 protein is CASSLVGRYEQYF. The CDR3 DNA reads as TGTGCCAGCAGCTTAGTTGGTCGCTACGAGCAGTACTTC.

The J gene is TRBJ2-7, the V gene TRBV15, with TRBD2 as a possible D gene (5 bases). Trimming took off 5 bases at V and 4 bases at J, with 12 bases between the two ends. The CDR3 loop spans 13 amino acids. Germline V gives CDR1 LNHNV, CDR2 YYDKDF (reference sequence). The DNA of the CDR3 is TGTGCCACCAGCGGACTCTCGGGATACGAGCAGTACTTC. Protein product: CATSGLSGYEQYF.

This clonotype has a single count. This rearrangement joins TRBV4-1 to TRBJ1-1, with unresolved D. V dropped 3 bases and J dropped 1 base, with 15 bases sitting between them. This CDR3 is built from 16 residues. Germline-derived CDR1 and CDR2 are MGHRA and YSYEKL. In DNA, the CDR3 is TGCGCCAGCAGCCAGGCCTTCTTGGCGAAGAACACTGAAGCTTTCTTT. It encodes CASSQAFLAKNTEAFF.

The chain links TRBV5-1 to TRBJ2-7; 10 bases match TRBD1. The V segment lost 4 bases and the J segment 3 bases; nucleotides outside the gene matches: 4. The CDR3 consists of 14 residues. Per the germline V gene, CDR1 is SGHRS and CDR2 is YFSETQ. CDR3: CASSIGTGDYEQYF. CDR3 coding DNA: TGCGCCAGCAGCATCGGGACAGGGGACTACGAGCAGTACTTC.

The V call is TRBV27, the J call TRBJ2-1; 9 bases fit TRBD1. CDR3 length: 16 amino acids. Germline V lookup: CDR1 MNHEY, CDR2 SMNVEV (reference sequence). The V and J ends lost 8 bases and 0 bases, in that order; junction bases with no gene match: 8. The chain's CDR3 is CASRGQGWGSYNEQFF. The CDR3 coding sequence is TGTGCCAGCCGCGGACAGGGGTGGGGCTCCTACAATGAGCAGTTCTTC.

The chain recombines TRBV2 with TRBJ2-1, with 9 positions matching TRBD2. The CDR3 sequence is 16 residues long. Germline values: CDR1 SNHLY, CDR2 FYNNEI. Unmatched junction bases numbered 6, after V lost 4 bases and J lost 2 bases. The CDR3 protein is CASSGASGTTYNEQFF. The CDR3, as DNA: TGTGCCAGCAGTGGGGCTAGCGGGACGACCTACAATGAGCAGTTCTTC. The whole variable domain, remainder taken from reference TRBV2 and TRBJ2-1, is EPEVTQTPSHQVTQMGQEVILRCVPISNHLYFYWYRQILGQKVEFLVSFYNNEISEKSEIFDDQFSVERPDGSNFTLKIRSTKLEDSAMYFCASSGASGTTYNEQFFGPGTRLTVL.

This chain connects TRBV30 to TRBJ2-1; D is perhaps TRBD1 or TRBD2 (6 bases each). This CDR3 region has 15 residues. V lost 7 bases and J 3 bases, leaving 19 bases between the germline ends. The germline CDR1 and CDR2 sequences are GTSNPN and SVGIG (reference sequence). The CDR3 nucleotides read TGTGCCTCTGACGGGGGAAGGGGGAGCTACAATGAGCAGTTCTTC. Translation: CASDGGRGSYNEQFF.

This clonotype was recorded once. This rearrangement joins TRBV20-1 to TRBJ2-6; 8 bases fit TRBD1. The V segment lost 0 bases and the J segment 0 bases; nucleotides outside the gene matches: 13. The CDR3 totals 20 residues. CDR1 is DFQATT, CDR2 SNEGSKA, per germline (reference sequence). The CDR3 coding sequence is TGCAGTGCTAGAGACGCCGCTCCGGACAGGGATAACTCTGGGGCCAACGTCCTGACTTTC. Its protein is CSARDAAPDRDNSGANVLTF.

The J gene is TRBJ2-1, the V gene TRBV19; 12 bases align to TRBD2. The V and J ends lost 4 bases and 7 bases, in that order; junction bases with no gene match: 2. The CDR3 runs to 14 residues. The germline V gene has CDR1 LNHDA and CDR2 SQIVND (reference sequence). The CDR3 DNA sequence: TGTGCCAGTAGTACTAGCGGGGGGGCTAATGAGCAGTTCTTC. Translating gives CASSTSGGANEQFF.

V is TRBV4-3 and J is TRBJ1-2; D unclear. Germline lookup yields CDR1 LGHNA and CDR2 YSLEER. V was cut by 4 bases and J by 8 bases, with 17 bases left in between. This CDR3 is built from 14 residues. CDR3 residues: CASSPFLGFEGYTF. CDR3 sequence (DNA): TGCGCCAGCAGCCCATTCCTGGGGTTTGAGGGCTACACCTTC.

This rearrangement joins TRBV27 to TRBJ2-2; D ambiguous. The CDR3 contains 15 residues. Trimming took 0 bases from V and 1 from J, leaving 6 bases between them. Looked up from germline, CDR1 is MNHEY and CDR2 is SMNVEV (reference sequence). The DNA for the CDR3 is TGTGCCAGCAGTTTATCGGCAGGGAACACCGGGGAGCTGTTTTTT. It yields the protein CASSLSAGNTGELFF.

The chain carries TRBV15 and TRBJ1-5, with unresolved D. V gave up 1 base and J gave up 2 bases, with 6 bases separating them. The germline gives CDR1 LNHNV, CDR2 YYDKDF (reference sequence). The CDR3 is made up of 14 amino acids. The CDR3 sequence is CATSRGERNQPQHF. The CDR3 DNA reads TGTGCCACCAGCAGAGGGGAACGCAATCAGCCCCAGCATTTT.